This TCR beta chain was documented in a study of blood T cell repertoires in COVID-19. Study context: Both acute and convalescent COVID-19 samples were obtained from the United States, Italy and Spain. PBMCs, B-cell-depleted T cells, or T cells provided the cDNA or gDNA that made up the material.

In the study's own analysis: Amplifying reference gene primers gave estimates of nucleated cell counts. Some clones are missing from TCRdb's copy, which holds only in-frame ones; the method was immunoSEQ multiplex PCR. The V and J calls and clone size were taken over from that table, and D and trimming were inferred from the DNA. The data hold about 70,000 clones, with 86% observed a single time. This clonotype was obtained from a human donor in a cohort sampled during active COVID-19. The sequenced material came from peripheral blood.

As DNA, the CDR3 is TGCACCTTCAGGGGGGCTAGGGGCATCAATGAGCAGTTCTTC. It yields the protein CTFRGARGINEQFF. V usage is TRBV29-1 and J usage is TRBJ2-1; TRBD1 might be the D (7 bases). CDR3 length: 14 residues. In germline, CDR1 is SQVTM, CDR2 ANQGSEA.